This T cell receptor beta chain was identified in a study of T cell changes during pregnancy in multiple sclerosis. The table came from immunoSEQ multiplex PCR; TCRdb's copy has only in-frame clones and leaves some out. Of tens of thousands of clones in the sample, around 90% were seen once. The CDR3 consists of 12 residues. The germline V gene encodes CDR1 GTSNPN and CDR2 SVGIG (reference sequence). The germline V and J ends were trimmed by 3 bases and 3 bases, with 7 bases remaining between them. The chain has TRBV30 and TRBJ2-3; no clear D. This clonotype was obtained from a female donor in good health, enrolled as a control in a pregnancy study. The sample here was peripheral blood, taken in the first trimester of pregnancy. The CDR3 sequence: CAWRLPTDTQYF. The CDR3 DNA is TGTGCCTGGAGACTTCCTACAGATACGCAGTATTTT.